A selection of T cell receptor beta chains follows, all from one sample in a study of monozygotic twins with inflammatory bowel disease. From its re-call of the 5' RACE reads, TCRdb lists each CDR3 protein once, without DNA. Recorded for this sample: over 150,000 distinct CDR3 sequences. Input material: blood. These receptors all come from a human donor with ulcerative colitis or Crohn's disease, or a healthy co-twin of an affected twin (not recorded which). Each CDR3 is given with its conserved first and last residue. Each record gives: V gene, J gene, CDR3 length, CDR3 protein.

TRBV5-1	TRBJ1-1	11	CASRENTEAFF
TRBV6-8	TRBJ1-5	18	CASSHGRGTARGNQPQHF
TRBV6-1	TRBJ2-2	15	CASSGLAGGPGELFF
TRBV5-6	TRBJ2-1	15	CASSLGDQIYNEQFF
TRBV7-2	TRBJ2-7	14	CASSPYRERREQYF
TRBV12-3/TRBV12-4	TRBJ1-1	18	CASSLALWRTLMNTEAFF
TRBV27	TRBJ1-1	14	CATGPRLMNTEAFF
TRBV5-6	TRBJ2-7	15	CASSGVGQGHYEQYF
TRBV1	TRBJ1-3	14	CTSSQDWGRNTIYF
TRBV10-3	TRBJ2-3	15	CAISPGQPITDTQYF
TRBV5-4	TRBJ2-1	15	CASSFGDYPGNEQFF
TRBV7-2	TRBJ2-6	19	CASSLGSGSALSGANVLTF
TRBV20-1	TRBJ2-1	14	CSAKLAGLYNEQFF
TRBV24-1	TRBJ1-1	15	CATSAPEAGDTEAFF
TRBV4-1	TRBJ1-4	17	CASSQNVPVSLNEKLFF
TRBV7-9	TRBJ2-5	14	CASSLAGLLETQYF
TRBV7-3	TRBJ1-2	17	CASSLRGGTGESYGYTF
TRBV20-1	TRBJ1-5	16	CSARVGGASGNQPQHF
TRBV7-2	TRBJ2-7	14	CASSPGTGIDEQYF
TRBV4-3	TRBJ2-1	20	CASSQVLGTSGRPTNNEQFF
TRBV10-3	TRBJ2-3	13	CATHRVATDTQYF
TRBV20-1	TRBJ1-3	13	CSASSDSGNTIYF
TRBV6-1	TRBJ1-6	15	CASNRDSSYNSPLHF
TRBV7-9	TRBJ2-1	12	CASSDTAGEQFF
TRBV20-1	TRBJ2-3	15	CSARGGTDSTDTQYF
TRBV2	TRBJ2-7	14	CASSEDSGPYEQYF
TRBV20-1	TRBJ2-7	15	CTASPPGRRGFEQYF
TRBV20-1	TRBJ2-7	13	CSASAGSSYEQYF
TRBV20-1	TRBJ2-7	14	CSALYPIQSYEQYF
TRBV20-1	TRBJ2-7	14	CSAVPSGYTYEQYF
TRBV20-1	TRBJ2-5	12	CSALPTGETQYF
TRBV12-3/TRBV12-4	TRBJ2-7	15	CASSQRGTSVYEQYF
TRBV7-2	TRBJ2-7	15	CASSPVWGVSYEQYF
TRBV20-1	TRBJ2-7	12	CSATDRVNEQYF
TRBV6-1	TRBJ1-1	15	CASSAGSGEYAEAFF
TRBV20-1	TRBJ2-1	15	CSAPHSGYTYNEQFF
TRBV29-1	TRBJ2-2	12	CSVNSDTGELFF
TRBV9	TRBJ2-1	17	CASSISVTSGTFGEQFF
TRBV10-3	TRBJ2-7	13	CAISREASYEQYF
TRBV29-1	TRBJ2-3	12	CSARQNTDTQYF
TRBV19	TRBJ2-1	13	CASSIGGIGEQFF
TRBV28	TRBJ2-1	13	CASTLGQVNEQFF
TRBV7-9	TRBJ2-2	13	CASSLDNTGELFF
TRBV2	TRBJ2-4	15	CASSEDASGVCIQYF
TRBV5-1	TRBJ2-7	16	CASSLPQGGGSYEQYF
TRBV5-1	TRBJ2-3	15	CASSLDGGGTDTQYF